This T cell receptor (beta chain) originates from a study of shared clonotypes between healthy human individuals. At the level of the study: The cohort had two women and a few men, ages 18 to 49. CD4 naive and memory got three plates each, CD8 naive two, CD8 memory one. Study-level results: Read depth was anticipated to influence clonotype sharing among donors.

Trimming shortened V by 6 bases and J by 4 bases, and 7 bases separated the two germline ends. Per the germline V gene, CDR1 is SEHNR and CDR2 is FQNEAQ (reference sequence). The CDR3 loop spans 13 amino acids. Worth noting for this clone: What it binds is not known.

Profiling relied on immunoSEQ multiplex PCR, and the TCRdb table lists in-frame clones only, not all of them. Among around 2.1 million clones listed, 90% to 95% were seen once. Naivety among CD8 cells was defined by CD45RO negativity and positive CCR7 selection, thereby excluding terminally differentiated effector memory CD45RA+ cells. Nashville, Tennessee was home to all donors, each a Caucasian adult. The sample taken for sequencing was naive CD8+ T cells from PBMCs. The rearrangement joins TRBV7-9 to TRBJ2-6; the D is unclear. The source of this sequence is a man between 18 and 35 years old in good health. Some clones in this sample may be carry-over from other donors' samples. The CDR3 is CASRARGANVLTF. CDR3 DNA: TGTGCCAGCAGGGCGAGGGGGGCCAACGTCCTGACTTTC.